This entry concerns a single T cell receptor beta chain. Its antigen remains unidentified. Using a J-beta primer mix together with a sample-barcoded 5' primer, a second PCR was run for roughly 6 to 11 cycles. Each cDNA molecule was tagged by a template-switch adaptor that had 12 random nucleotides. Each CDR3 protein gets one entry after TCRdb re-called the 5' RACE reads with MiXCR. The sample records about 1.6 million distinct CDR3 sequences, about 35% being singletons. The data derive from a study of blood T cells in healthy people across ages. Findings and caveats of the study: Whereas aged donors had fewer naive CD4+ cells, long-lived donors had more of them and higher diversity.

From germline, CDR1 is DFQATT and CDR2 SNEGSKA (reference sequence). V shed 0 bases, J shed 5 bases, and the junction held 11 bases outside the gene matches. The CDR3 totals 16 residues. The sequenced sample was blood. The chain combines TRBV20-1 with TRBJ2-7; 9 bases are shared with TRBD1. The sequence derives from a woman aged 25 to 39 in good health. In nucleotides, the CDR3 is TGCAGTGCTAGAGATTCGGCGGGACAGGGTGTCGACGAGCAGTACTTC. This encodes CSARDSAGQGVDEQYF.